This T cell receptor (beta chain) was retrieved from a study of Ad26.COV2.S vaccination and SARS-CoV-2 variants. Study findings and constraints: The study found higher spike-specific TCR breadth in vaccine than placebo recipients.

This CDR3 is 12 amino acids long. The V gene lost 6 bases and the J gene lost 0 bases, with 5 bases spanning the gap. CDR1 is LNHDA, CDR2 SQIVND, per germline (reference sequence). Comments on this clone: The antigen remains unidentified.

This table comes from immunoSEQ multiplex PCR, and its TCRdb copy is limited to in-frame clones, with some not included. This sample has about 400,000 clones, with about 91% found just once. Described treatment: some 20 received Ad26.COV2.S at low or high dose, single or two shots; 5 received placebo; per-sample allocation not given. Samples analyzed were those drawn on day 63 after the first vaccine or placebo injection. An Ad26 vector that expressed Wuhan-strain SARS-CoV-2 spike constituted the vaccine. This specimen was peripheral blood, taken in a trial of Ad26.COV2.S vaccine versus placebo. The sequence was collected from a person between 18 and 65 years old who received the Ad26.COV2.S COVID-19 vaccine or a placebo. The V and J genes are TRBV19 and TRBJ2-5, with unresolved D. In DNA form, the CDR3 reads TGTGCCAGTAGCGAGAACCAAGAGACCCAGTACTTC. This encodes CASSENQETQYF.